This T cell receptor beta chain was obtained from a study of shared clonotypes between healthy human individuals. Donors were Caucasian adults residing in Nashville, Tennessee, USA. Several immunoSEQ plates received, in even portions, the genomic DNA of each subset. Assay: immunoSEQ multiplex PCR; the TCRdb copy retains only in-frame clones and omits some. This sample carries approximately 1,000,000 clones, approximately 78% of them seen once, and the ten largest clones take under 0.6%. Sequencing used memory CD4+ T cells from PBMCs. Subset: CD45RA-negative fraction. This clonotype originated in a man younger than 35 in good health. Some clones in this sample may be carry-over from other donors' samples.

CDR3 sequence (DNA): TGTGCCAGCAGTTTAACTAGCTGGAGACCCGGGGAGCTGTTTTTT. Its protein product is CASSLTSWRPGELFF. The chain combines TRBV28 with TRBJ2-2; the D gene is possibly TRBD2 (6 bases). The CDR3 extends over 15 amino acids. Trimming took 2 bases from V and 6 from J, leaving 13 bases between them. In germline, CDR1 is MDHEN, CDR2 SYDVKM.